Below are 20 T cell receptor beta chains sequenced from a single sample in a study of blood T cell repertoires in COVID-19. This table comes from immunoSEQ multiplex PCR, and its TCRdb copy is limited to in-frame clones, with some not included. The table includes approximately 170,000 clones, approximately 81% detected once. The sample taken for sequencing was peripheral blood. These receptor sequences come from a woman of 80 years or more with active or convalescent COVID-19.

The gene calls are TRBV2 and TRBJ2-3; tentative D call: TRBD1 (6 bases). This CDR3 contains 14 residues. V was trimmed by 7 bases and J by 6 bases, leaving 17 bases between them. The germline CDR1 and CDR2 sequences are SNHLY and FYNNEI. CDR3 protein: CASTQGPAWDTQYF. The CDR3 nucleotides read TGTGCCAGCACCCAGGGGCCTGCCTGGGATACGCAGTATTTT.

A few counts support this clone. The chain joins TRBV7-9 to TRBJ2-5, with 14 bases identical to TRBD2. The junction had 6 bases not matched to a gene; V was cut back by 5 bases and J by 7 bases. CDR1 and CDR2 (germline): SEHNR, FQNEAQ (reference sequence). The CDR3 runs 15 residues. This CDR3 is CASSAGTSGRRTQYF. CDR3 DNA: TGTGCCAGCAGCGCCGGGACTAGCGGGAGACGGACCCAGTACTTC.

The genes are TRBV6-5 and TRBJ2-5; D unresolved. V lost 7 bases and J lost 4, with 16 bases in between. Germline lookup yields CDR1 MNHEY and CDR2 SVGAGI. This CDR3 region has 14 residues. This chain's CDR3 is CASTVSVSGETQYF. The CDR3 bases are TGTGCCAGCACCGTTTCGGTGTCTGGAGAGACCCAGTACTTC.

The rearrangement links TRBV9 to TRBJ1-2; D gene uncertain. Germline V CDR1 and CDR2: SGDLS, YYNGEE. CDR3 length: 15 residues. Trimming took 2 bases from V and 2 from J, leaving 13 bases between them. The DNA for the CDR3 is TGTGCCAGCAGCGTGGCACGGGGTTTAAACTATGGCTACACCTTC. Its protein product is CASSVARGLNYGYTF.

This rearrangement joins TRBV21-1 to TRBJ1-2. TRBV21-1 is listed as a pseudogene. The CDR3 covers 16 residues. CDR3 sequence: CASTICGVGPLGGYTF. CDR3 coding DNA: TGTGCCAGCACCATTTGCGGGGTTGGCCCTTTGGGCGGCTACACCTTC.

The chain employs TRBV2 and TRBJ1-2; a weak D match, TRBD1 (6 bases). This CDR3 region has 13 residues. Trimming shortened V by 11 bases and J by 2 bases, and 15 bases separated the two germline ends. Germline lookup yields CDR1 SNHLY and CDR2 FYNNEI. This chain's CDR3 is CAGKTGLNYGYTF. CDR3 DNA: TGTGCCGGAAAAACAGGGCTAAACTATGGCTACACCTTC.

V and J are TRBV3-1 (or the pseudogene TRBV3-2) and TRBJ2-2; D remains ambiguous. The germline gives CDR1 LGHDT, CDR2 YNNKEL (reference sequence). V was pared by 5 bases and J by 7 bases, with 11 bases between. The CDR3 extends over 13 amino acids. For the CDR3, the DNA is TGTGCCAGCAGCGAAACGAGATACGGGGAGCTGTTTTTT. It codes for CASSETRYGELFF.

The rearrangement joins TRBV9 to TRBJ2-1, with TRBD2 matching 9 bases. J was trimmed by 3 bases and V by 3 bases; bases with no gene match: 4. CDR1 is SGDLS, CDR2 YYNGEE, per germline. The CDR3 has 15 residues. CDR3 amino acids: CASSARGGFYNEQFF. The CDR3, as DNA: TGTGCCAGCAGCGCGCGGGGGGGATTCTACAATGAGCAGTTCTTC.

The gene calls are TRBV5-6 and TRBJ1-2; TRBD1 might be the D (5 bases). Trimming removed 5 bases from V and 4 bases from J, with 12 bases in between. Germline loops: CDR1 SGHDT, CDR2 YYEEEE. This CDR3 spans 13 amino acids. The CDR3 loop reads CASRIQESYGYTF. As DNA, the CDR3 is TGTGCCAGCAGGATACAGGAGAGCTATGGCTACACCTTC.

This clone showed up just a few times. The chain is built from TRBV19 and TRBJ1-5, with D maybe TRBD1 (5 bases). CDR1 LNHDA and CDR2 SQIVND come from the germline V gene (reference sequence). Trimming left V 7 bases short and J 9 bases short, with 16 bases between. The CDR3 sequence is 13 residues long. CDR3 DNA: TGTGCCAGTAAAAGTAGGGGCATGGTGCCCCAGCATTTT. Translating gives CASKSRGMVPQHF.

This clone has more than one count but fewer than ten. The V and J genes are TRBV6-6 and TRBJ2-7; 7 bases fit TRBD2. CDR1 is MNHNY and CDR2 is SVGAGI in the germline V gene (reference sequence). The CDR3 has 15 residues. V trimming: 5 bases; J trimming: 2 bases; junction bases outside the gene matches: 9. The CDR3 nucleotides are TGTGCCAGCAGTGGATATAGCGGGCCAACCTACGAGCAGTACTTC. This sequence encodes CASSGYSGPTYEQYF.

The rearrangement links TRBV7-9 to TRBJ1-4; TRBD1 is a possible D gene (6 bases). This CDR3 has 14 residues. Trimming cost V 5 bases and J 4 bases, with 11 bases left between them. Germline V gene data show CDR1 as SEHNR and CDR2 as FQNEAQ (reference sequence). The CDR3 loop is CASSRGQINEKLFF. In nucleotides, the CDR3 is TGTGCCAGCAGCCGAGGACAGATTAATGAAAAACTGTTTTTT.

The V and J genes are TRBV5-1 and TRBJ1-2; D call uncertain. The V end was cut by 1 base, the J end by 7 bases, with 11 bases between. Germline V gene sequence: CDR1 SGHRS, CDR2 YFSETQ. This CDR3 comprises 13 residues. DNA for the CDR3: TGCGCCAGCAGCTTGAGCGTTGTCGGTGGCTACACCTTC. Amino acids: CASSLSVVGGYTF.

The chain is built from TRBV11-2 and TRBJ2-7; 7 nucleotides line up with TRBD2. The CDR3 has 15 amino acids. Per the germline V gene, CDR1 is SGHAT and CDR2 is FQNNGV. Trimming at V came to 4 bases and at J to 6 bases, leaving 12 bases not matched to a gene. The CDR3 region is CASSSEGGGVAEQYF. DNA of the CDR3: TGTGCCAGCAGCTCAGAAGGCGGGGGAGTCGCCGAGCAGTACTTC.

The CDR3 nucleotides are TGTGCCAGCAGCTTGGAACTAGCGGGAGATGAGCAGTTCTTC. Its translation is CASSLELAGDEQFF. The gene calls are TRBV5-4 and TRBJ2-1, with 11 bases that match TRBD2. V dropped 0 bases and J dropped 8; count of bases not matched to a gene: 1. The CDR3 is 14 residues long. Germline CDR1 SGHNT, CDR2 YYREEE (reference sequence).

The V call is TRBV5-1, the J call TRBJ2-5; D ambiguous. CDR1 is SGHRS, CDR2 YFSETQ, per germline. V dropped 2 bases and J dropped 4 bases, with 9 bases sitting between them. CDR3 length equals 13 residues. The CDR3: CASSFPGGETQYF. The DNA of the CDR3 is TGCGCCAGCAGCTTCCCAGGTGGAGAGACCCAGTACTTC.

Worth noting for this clone: A much larger clone is a single base away; this may be a read error. This rearrangement joins TRBV5-4 to TRBJ1-1; D may be TRBD1 (5 bases). V gave up 4 bases and J gave up 1 base, with 8 bases separating them. This CDR3 has 13 residues. The germline V gene has CDR1 SGHNT and CDR2 YYREEE (reference sequence). The CDR3 sequence is CASSHDRNTEAFF. As DNA, the CDR3 is TGTGCCAGCAGCCACGACAGGAACACTGAAGCTTTCTTT.

The chain recombines TRBV12-3 or TRBV12-4 with TRBJ1-1; 7 bases map to TRBD1. Trimming cost V 6 bases and J 1 base; bases outside gene matches: 2. The CDR3 loop spans 13 amino acids. DNA of the CDR3: TGTGCCAGCAGGGGACAGAAGAACACTGAAGCTTTCTTT. Its protein product is CASRGQKNTEAFF.

The rearrangement links TRBV18 to TRBJ2-3, with D perhaps TRBD1 (6 bases). This CDR3 comprises 12 residues. The germline V gene encodes CDR1 KGHSH and CDR2 LQKENI. Deletions cut 5 bases from V and 5 bases from J, with 8 bases between. The CDR3 region has the DNA TGTGCCAGCTCAGACAGGAGAGATACGCAGTATTTT. Translation: CASSDRRDTQYF.

The chain has TRBV19 and TRBJ1-1, with D tentatively TRBD1 (6 bases). V lost 5 bases to trimming and J lost 8 bases, with 15 bases between them. The CDR3 loop spans 13 amino acids. Germline V CDR1 and CDR2: LNHDA, SQIVND (reference sequence). The DNA for the CDR3 is TGTGCCAGTAGTGTCACTACGGGACAAGAAGCTTTCTTT. Translation gives CASSVTTGQEAFF. The full variable domain, in which reference TRBV19 and TRBJ1-1 provide the parts outside the CDR3, is DGGITQSPKYLFRKEGQNVTLSCEQNLNHDAMYWYRQDPGQGLRLIYYSQIVNDFQKGDIAEGYSVSREKKESFPLTVTSAQKNPTAFYLCASSVTTGQEAFFGQGTRLTVV.